These 16 T cell receptor beta chains were sequenced from one sample in a study of T-cell reconstitution after alpha-beta-depleted transplantation in children. The TCRbeta library was prepared with unique molecular identifiers. A single record per CDR3 protein comes from TCRdb applying MiXCR to the PCR reads. Altogether fewer than 750,000 distinct CDR3 sequences are present, about 21% being singletons, with the ten largest covering around an eighth. The starting material was PBMCs, mostly from graft donor cells, obtained 360 days after TCRalphabeta/CD19-depleted stem cell transplant. These receptors were collected from a boy under two years old who had a stem cell transplant for acute myeloid leukemia, so the T cells may come from the graft donor.

This clonotype has at least ten counts. The J gene is TRBJ2-5, the V gene TRBV20-1; D is perhaps TRBD2 (6 bases). Germline CDR1 is DFQATT and CDR2 is SNEGSKA (reference sequence). The V end lost 6 bases, the J end lost 5 bases, and 28 bases lay between the germline ends. The CDR3 covers 17 residues. As DNA, the CDR3 is TGCAGTGCCCTAAGAGTTCGGGGAGGCCTGAGCGCGGAGACCCAGTACTTC. Translated: CSALRVRGGLSAETQYF.

This clonotype has more than one count but fewer than ten. CDR3 in amino acids: CASSFSTGDYEQYF. The CDR3 DNA follows: TGCGCCAGCAGCTTTTCAACAGGGGACTACGAGCAGTACTTC. The chain joins TRBV5-1 to TRBJ2-7; 7 bases align to TRBD1. This CDR3 comprises 14 residues. The germline V gene encodes CDR1 SGHRS and CDR2 YFSETQ. Trimming at V came to 2 bases and at J to 3 bases, leaving 5 bases not matched to a gene.

This clonotype was found many times. The chain uses TRBV20-1 and TRBJ1-5; TRBD1 is a possible D gene (6 bases). The CDR3 has 12 residues. V dropped 6 bases and J dropped 4 bases, with 10 bases sitting between them. Germline lookup yields CDR1 DFQATT and CDR2 SNEGSKA (reference sequence). As DNA, the CDR3 is TGCAGTGCGACAACAGGGAATCAGCCCCAGCATTTT. This gives the protein CSATTGNQPQHF.

The rearrangement links TRBV15 to TRBJ2-4; weak D call: TRBD2 (5 bases). The germline V gene has CDR1 LNHNV and CDR2 YYDKDF (reference sequence). Trimming shortened V by 0 bases and J by 0 bases, and 18 bases separated the two germline ends. The CDR3 covers 19 residues. CDR3 DNA sequence: TGTGCCACCAGCAGAGATCTGGGAGACATCGCATTAGCCAAAAACATTCAGTACTTC. Residues: CATSRDLGDIALAKNIQYF.

The sample holds a few counts of this clonotype. The V and J genes are TRBV20-1 and TRBJ2-7, with TRBD1 as a possible D gene (8 bases). The CDR3 extends over 13 amino acids. The germline V gene encodes CDR1 DFQATT and CDR2 SNEGSKA (reference sequence). V was pared by 2 bases and J by 4 bases, with 12 bases between. As DNA, the CDR3 is TGCAGTGCTAGAAAACAGGGGGGGTACGAGCAGTACTTC. Translating gives CSARKQGGYEQYF.

The chain recombines TRBV12-5 with TRBJ2-3; 7 nucleotides align to TRBD1. Germline V gene sequence: CDR1 LGHNT, CDR2 FRNRAP. The V gene end was trimmed by 5 bases and the J gene end by 6 bases; junction bases not matched to a gene: 11. This CDR3 comprises 15 residues. The CDR3 DNA is TGTGCTAGTGGTCCAGGACAGGATTTGGCGGATACGCAGTATTTT. The encoded protein is CASGPGQDLADTQYF.

This chain links TRBV6-1 with TRBJ1-1; no clear D. The CDR3 has 11 residues. Germline lookup yields CDR1 MNHNS and CDR2 SASEGT. V was shortened by 0 bases and J by 8 bases, with 4 bases between the two germline ends. This CDR3 reads CASSEAAEAFF. The CDR3 region has the DNA TGTGCCAGCAGTGAAGCAGCGGAAGCTTTCTTT.

This clonotype was found a few times. The chain couples TRBV20-1 to TRBJ2-3; 7 bases agree with TRBD2. The junction had 9 bases not matched to a gene; V was cut back by 1 base and J by 5 bases. The CDR3 runs 15 residues. Germline CDR1 and CDR2: DFQATT and SNEGSKA (reference sequence). In DNA form, the CDR3 reads TGCAGTGCTAGAGGTCCGGGACTACAAGTAGATACGCAGTATTTT. The encoded protein is CSARGPGLQVDTQYF.

The gene calls are TRBV20-1 and TRBJ2-1, with D possibly matching TRBD2 (5 bases). This CDR3 comprises 14 residues. V shed 3 bases and J shed 5 bases, with 14 bases lying between them. Germline CDR1 DFQATT, CDR2 SNEGSKA (reference sequence). The CDR3 sequence is CSASASGNNNEQFF. CDR3 bases: TGCAGTGCTAGTGCCTCCGGGAACAACAATGAGCAGTTCTTC.

This chain uses TRBV20-1 with TRBJ1-2; D is ambiguous. The CDR3 covers 10 residues. The germline V gene has CDR1 DFQATT and CDR2 SNEGSKA (reference sequence). V was trimmed by 6 bases and J by 4 bases, leaving 6 bases between them. CDR3 DNA: TGCAGTGCCCCTGCCTATGGCTACACCTTC. Encoded protein: CSAPAYGYTF.

V usage is TRBV20-1 and J usage is TRBJ2-1; tentatively, D is TRBD2 (7 bases). Germline values: CDR1 DFQATT, CDR2 SNEGSKA (reference sequence). The CDR3 has 16 amino acids. Trimming shortened V by 6 bases and J by 0 bases, and 18 bases separated the two germline ends. This CDR3 is CSAIPGGWSSYNEQFF. The CDR3 DNA reads as TGCAGTGCCATCCCGGGGGGCTGGAGCTCCTACAATGAGCAGTTCTTC.

This clonotype was found a few times. The chain uses TRBV27 and TRBJ2-1; 14 positions match TRBD2. Looked up from germline, CDR1 is MNHEY and CDR2 is SMNVEV (reference sequence). V dropped 5 bases and J dropped 10; count of bases not matched to a gene: 7. CDR3 length equals 15 residues. The CDR3, as DNA: TGTGCCAGCAGTCCCGGACTAGCGGGGGGTCCAGAGCAGTTCTTC. Protein: CASSPGLAGGPEQFF.

This clonotype was seen repeatedly, ten times or more. The CDR3 region is CASSLRQGSTEAFF. The CDR3 bases are TGTGCCAGCAGTTTAAGGCAGGGGAGCACTGAAGCTTTCTTT. The chain couples TRBV12-3 or TRBV12-4 to TRBJ1-1, with TRBD1 as a possible D gene (6 bases). The CDR3 loop spans 14 amino acids. The V end was cut by 2 bases, the J end by 4 bases, with 11 bases between.

This clonotype was seen only a few times. The chain combines TRBV6-1 with TRBJ1-1; D may be TRBD1 (5 bases). The CDR3 contains 14 residues. Trimming shortened V by 8 bases and J by 5 bases, and 18 bases separated the two germline ends. Germline V gene data show CDR1 as MNHNS and CDR2 as SASEGT. The CDR3 loop is CASGRGAGGTEAFF. As DNA, the CDR3 is TGTGCCAGCGGGCGCGGGGCTGGGGGGACTGAAGCTTTCTTT.

The J gene is TRBJ2-1, the V gene TRBV5-6; perhaps TRBD2 as D (5 bases). The ends were cut back, 0 bases at V and 5 bases at J, with 12 bases in the middle. This CDR3 is 15 amino acids long. The germline V gene encodes CDR1 SGHDT and CDR2 YYEEEE. The CDR3: CASSLATLANNEQFF. DNA of the CDR3: TGTGCCAGCAGCTTGGCCACTCTAGCAAACAATGAGCAGTTCTTC.

This clonotype was counted many times. The chain joins TRBV5-1 to TRBJ2-7, with 9 nucleotides matching TRBD2. This CDR3 is 16 amino acids long. The ends lost 5 bases at V and 3 bases at J; junction bases unmatched: 12. Looked up from germline, CDR1 is SGHRS and CDR2 is YFSETQ. The CDR3 protein is CASSHLGTSRIYEQYV. In nucleotides, the CDR3 is TGCGCCAGCAGTCACCTCGGGACTAGCAGAATCTACGAGCAGTACGTC.